The present T cell receptor beta chain was sequenced within a study of cytomegalovirus exposure and HLA in healthy donors. Study-wide background: Approximately 170 million T cells yielded 117 million unique TCR beta sequences in earlier analysis.

Concerning this clone: As yet, its antigen is unknown.

The PCR ran on 60 Vbeta and 13 Jbeta primers. Measured with immunoSEQ multiplex PCR; TCRdb has only the in-frame clones, and not every one. The sample yields 150,000 to 200,000 clones, around three quarters seen once. This CDR3 comprises 15 residues. Germline CDR1 LNHDA, CDR2 SQIVND (reference sequence). Trimming took off 5 bases at V and 6 bases at J, with 17 bases between the two ends. Study-wide findings and caveats: The study listed around 150 cytomegalovirus-associated TCR beta chains. A few chains tied to CMV proved CMV antigen-specific in vitro.

The specimen was PBMCs. The receptor comes from a woman in her 40s in good health and CMV-seronegative. The chain has TRBV19 and TRBJ1-5; D is possibly TRBD1 (5 bases). In nucleotides, the CDR3 is TGTGCCAGTAGTCCTTCGTGGGGGGGAGGTCAGCCCCAGCATTTT. Amino acid sequence: CASSPSWGGGQPQHF. Drawing the rest from reference TRBV19 and TRBJ1-5, the complete variable domain is DGGITQSPKYLFRKEGQNVTLSCEQNLNHDAMYWYRQDPGQGLRLIYYSQIVNDFQKGDIAEGYSVSREKKESFPLTVTSAQKNPTAFYLCASSPSWGGGQPQHFGDGTRLSIL.